Below, one T cell receptor beta chain is given with its context. What it recognizes is unknown. The trim removed 6 bases at V and 2 bases at J, leaving 4 bases unmatched. Germline CDR1 is LNHDA and CDR2 is SQIVND (reference sequence). This CDR3 has 13 residues. This sample is drawn from a study of cytomegalovirus exposure and HLA in healthy donors. Study-level background: Earlier sequencing of about 179 million T cells yielded approximately 100 million unique TCR beta sequences.

General study findings and limits: In a later analysis, donors in an Asian-associated ancestry cluster reportedly had fewer N-insertions in productive TCRs than the cohort mean.

With 60 Vbeta and 13 Jbeta primers, the PCR was carried out. The method was immunoSEQ multiplex PCR; TCRdb's version includes in-frame clones alone and lacks a portion of them. In all, the sample yields 180,000 or so clones. Sequencing used PBMCs. The source is a boy younger than 18 in good health and CMV-seronegative. V gene TRBV19 combines with J gene TRBJ2-7; 7 positions match TRBD1. The CDR3 protein is CASSGTDTYEQYF. As DNA, the CDR3 is TGTGCCAGTAGCGGGACAGATACCTACGAGCAGTACTTC.